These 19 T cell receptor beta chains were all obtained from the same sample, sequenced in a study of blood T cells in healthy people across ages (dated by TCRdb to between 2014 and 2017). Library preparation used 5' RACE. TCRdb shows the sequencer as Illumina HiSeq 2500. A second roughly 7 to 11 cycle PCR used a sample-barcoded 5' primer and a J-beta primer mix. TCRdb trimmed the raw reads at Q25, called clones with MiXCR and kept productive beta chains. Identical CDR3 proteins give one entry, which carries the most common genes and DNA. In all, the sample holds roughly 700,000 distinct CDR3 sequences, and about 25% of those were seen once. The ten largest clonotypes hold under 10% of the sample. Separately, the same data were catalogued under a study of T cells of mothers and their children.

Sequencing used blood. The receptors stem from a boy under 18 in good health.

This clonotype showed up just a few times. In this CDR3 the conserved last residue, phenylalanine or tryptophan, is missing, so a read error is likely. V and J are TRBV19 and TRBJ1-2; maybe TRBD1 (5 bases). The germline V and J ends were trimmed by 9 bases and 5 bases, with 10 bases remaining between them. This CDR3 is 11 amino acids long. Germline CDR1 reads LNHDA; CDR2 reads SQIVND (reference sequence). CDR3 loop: CASNGGYGYTL. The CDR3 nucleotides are TGTGCCAGCAACGGGGGATATGGCTACACCCTC.

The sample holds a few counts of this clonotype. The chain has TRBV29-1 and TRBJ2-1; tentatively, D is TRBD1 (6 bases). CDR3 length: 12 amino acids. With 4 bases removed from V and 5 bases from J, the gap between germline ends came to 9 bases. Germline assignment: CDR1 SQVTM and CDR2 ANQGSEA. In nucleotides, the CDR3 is TGCAGCGTTGGGACAGTTCACAATGAGCAGTTCTTC. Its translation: CSVGTVHNEQFF.

Written as DNA, the CDR3 is TGTGCCAGCAGCCCCACGGGACAGGGCAGGATTCAGTACTTC. Translated: CASSPTGQGRIQYF. The chain has TRBV6-2 or TRBV6-3 and TRBJ2-4; 9 nucleotides agree with TRBD1. CDR1 and CDR2 from the germline V gene are MNHEY and SVGEGT. The CDR3 has 14 amino acids. Unmatched junction bases numbered 10, after V lost 6 bases and J lost 10 bases.

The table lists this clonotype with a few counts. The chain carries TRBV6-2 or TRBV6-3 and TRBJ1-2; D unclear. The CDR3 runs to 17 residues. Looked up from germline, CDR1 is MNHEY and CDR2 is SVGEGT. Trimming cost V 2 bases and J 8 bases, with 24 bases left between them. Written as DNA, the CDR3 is TGTGCCAGCAGTTACGACGGCAATCCTGGTAGCCGGTCGGGCTACACCTTC. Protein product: CASSYDGNPGSRSGYTF.

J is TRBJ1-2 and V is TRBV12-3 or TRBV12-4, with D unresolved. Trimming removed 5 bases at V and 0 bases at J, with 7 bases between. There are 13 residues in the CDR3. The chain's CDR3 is CASSTQANYGYTF. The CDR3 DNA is TGTGCCAGCAGTACGCAGGCTAACTATGGCTACACCTTC.

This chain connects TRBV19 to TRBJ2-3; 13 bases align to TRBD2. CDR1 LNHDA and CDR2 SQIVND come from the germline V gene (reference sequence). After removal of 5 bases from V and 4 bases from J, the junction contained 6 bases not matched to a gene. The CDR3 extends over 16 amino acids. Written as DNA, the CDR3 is TGTGCCAGTAGTCTTTCCGGGACTAGCGGGGCAGATACGCAGTATTTT. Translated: CASSLSGTSGADTQYF.

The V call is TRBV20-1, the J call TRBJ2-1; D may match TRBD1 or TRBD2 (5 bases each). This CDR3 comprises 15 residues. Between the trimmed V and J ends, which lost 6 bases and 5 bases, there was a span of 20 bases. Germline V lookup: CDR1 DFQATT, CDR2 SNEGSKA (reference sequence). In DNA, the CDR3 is TGCAGTGCCGGGACGCCCCAGATGCCTGACAATGAGCAGTTCTTC. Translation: CSAGTPQMPDNEQFF.

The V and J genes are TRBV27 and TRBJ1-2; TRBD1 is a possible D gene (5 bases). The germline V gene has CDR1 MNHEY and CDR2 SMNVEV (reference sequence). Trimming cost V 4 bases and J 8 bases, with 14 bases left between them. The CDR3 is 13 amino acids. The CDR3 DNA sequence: TGTGCCAGCAGTTGGGGCCCCCTTGTAGGCTACACCTTC. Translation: CASSWGPLVGYTF.

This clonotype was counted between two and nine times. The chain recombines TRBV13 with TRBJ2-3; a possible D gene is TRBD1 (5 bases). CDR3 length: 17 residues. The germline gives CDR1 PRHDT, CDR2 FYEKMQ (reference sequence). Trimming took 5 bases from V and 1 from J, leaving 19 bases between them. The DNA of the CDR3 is TGTGCCAGCAGCCCCCCGTGGAAGGAACAGGGCACAGATACGCAGTATTTT. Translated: CASSPPWKEQGTDTQYF.

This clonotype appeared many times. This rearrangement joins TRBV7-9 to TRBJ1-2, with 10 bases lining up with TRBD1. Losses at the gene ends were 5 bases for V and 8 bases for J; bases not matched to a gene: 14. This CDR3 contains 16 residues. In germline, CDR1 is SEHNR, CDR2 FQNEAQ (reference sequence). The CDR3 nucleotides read TGTGCCAGCAGCCAGCAAGCCGGGACAGGGGATTACGGCTACACCTTC. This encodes CASSQQAGTGDYGYTF.

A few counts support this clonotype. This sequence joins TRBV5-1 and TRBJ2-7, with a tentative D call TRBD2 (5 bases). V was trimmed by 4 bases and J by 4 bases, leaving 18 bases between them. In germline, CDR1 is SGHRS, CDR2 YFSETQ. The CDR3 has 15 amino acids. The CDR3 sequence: CASSESQGLLYEQYF. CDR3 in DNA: TGCGCCAGCAGCGAAAGTCAAGGACTCTTATACGAGCAGTACTTC.

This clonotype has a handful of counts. The CDR3 sequence: CASSTYGSEQYF. The CDR3 nucleotides read TGTGCCAGCAGCACCTACGGGAGCGAGCAGTACTTC. The chain uses TRBV7-9 and TRBJ2-7; possible D gene TRBD2, 6 bases. CDR1 and CDR2 (germline): SEHNR, FQNEAQ (reference sequence). This CDR3 is 12 amino acids long. With 5 bases removed from V and 6 bases from J, the gap between germline ends came to 11 bases.

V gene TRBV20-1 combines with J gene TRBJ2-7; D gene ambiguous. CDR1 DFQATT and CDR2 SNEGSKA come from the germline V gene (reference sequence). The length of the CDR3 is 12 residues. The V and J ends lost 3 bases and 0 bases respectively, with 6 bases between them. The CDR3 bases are TGCAGTGCTAGCGCCTACTCCTACGAGCAGTACTTC. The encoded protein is CSASAYSYEQYF.

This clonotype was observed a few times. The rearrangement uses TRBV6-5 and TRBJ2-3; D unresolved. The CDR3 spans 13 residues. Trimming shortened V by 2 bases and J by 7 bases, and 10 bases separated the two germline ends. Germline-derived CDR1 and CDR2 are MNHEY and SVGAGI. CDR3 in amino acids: CASSYGREYTQYF. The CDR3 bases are TGTGCCAGCAGTTACGGACGCGAATATACGCAGTATTTT.

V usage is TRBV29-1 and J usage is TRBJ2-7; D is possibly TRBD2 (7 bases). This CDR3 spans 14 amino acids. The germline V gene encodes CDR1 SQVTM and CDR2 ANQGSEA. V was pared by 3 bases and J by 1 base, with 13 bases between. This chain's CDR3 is CSVDGEGESYEQYF. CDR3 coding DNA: TGCAGCGTTGACGGGGAGGGGGAATCCTACGAGCAGTACTTC.

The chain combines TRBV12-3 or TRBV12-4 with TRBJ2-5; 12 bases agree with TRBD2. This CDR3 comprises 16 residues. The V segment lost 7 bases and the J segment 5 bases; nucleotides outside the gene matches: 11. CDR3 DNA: TGTGCCAGCACTCGGACTAGCGGGGATGAAGGGGAGACCCAGTACTTC. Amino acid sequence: CASTRTSGDEGETQYF.

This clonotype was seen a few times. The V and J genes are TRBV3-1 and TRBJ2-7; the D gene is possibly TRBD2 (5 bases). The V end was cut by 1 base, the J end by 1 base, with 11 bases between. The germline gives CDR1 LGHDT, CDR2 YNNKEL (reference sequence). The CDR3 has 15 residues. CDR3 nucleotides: TGTGCCAGCAGCCAAGGTCCCCGGGGATCCTACGAGCAGTACTTC. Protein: CASSQGPRGSYEQYF.

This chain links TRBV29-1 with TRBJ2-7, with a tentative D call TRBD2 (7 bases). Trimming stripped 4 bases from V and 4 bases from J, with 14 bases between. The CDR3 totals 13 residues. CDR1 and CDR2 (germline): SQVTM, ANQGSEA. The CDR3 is CSVVTGGSYEQYF. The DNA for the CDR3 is TGCAGCGTTGTTACGGGGGGCTCGTACGAGCAGTACTTC.

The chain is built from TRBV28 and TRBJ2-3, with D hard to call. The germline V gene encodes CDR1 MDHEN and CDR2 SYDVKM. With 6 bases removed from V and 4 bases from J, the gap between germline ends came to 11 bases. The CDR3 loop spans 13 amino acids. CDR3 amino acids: CASSPVISDTQYF. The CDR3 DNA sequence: TGTGCCAGCAGCCCCGTCATCTCAGATACGCAGTATTTT.